The 21 T cell receptor beta chains reported below all come from one sample, sequenced in a study of response to subunit inactivated influenza vaccine (dated by TCRdb to 2017 to 2018). The library relied on RT-PCR. Sequenced using an Illumina HiSeq 2500. TCRdb reworked the public reads: Q25 trimming with fastp, MiXCR clone assembly, productive beta chains retained. One record per CDR3 amino acid sequence lists the most common genes and DNA. The table for this sample lists approximately 520,000 distinct CDR3 sequences; 25% of them were counted only once. The ten largest clones take up 1.5% to 2% of the sample. Here the sequenced sample was CD4+ T cells sorted from PBMCs, taken approximately 5 days after vaccination. Receptors originate from a middle-aged man who received an inactivated influenza vaccine. Donor details come from another sample of the same person, matched by shared clones.

This clonotype was counted a few times. This chain links TRBV20-1 with TRBJ2-7, with 11 bases matching TRBD1. The V segment lost 4 bases and the J segment 2 bases; nucleotides outside the gene matches: 7. In germline, CDR1 is DFQATT, CDR2 SNEGSKA (reference sequence). This CDR3 has 15 residues. The CDR3 coding sequence is TGCAGTGCTAATCCCGGGACAGGGGGGACCTACGAGCAGTACTTC. This codes for CSANPGTGGTYEQYF.

V and J are TRBV28 and TRBJ2-7; D unresolved. Between the trimmed V and J ends, which lost 7 bases and 3 bases, there was a span of 13 bases. The germline CDR1 and CDR2 sequences are MDHEN and SYDVKM. This CDR3 is 13 amino acids long. DNA of the CDR3: TGTGCCAGCAACCCCCCGGGTGGCTACGAGCAGTACTTC. Protein: CASNPPGGYEQYF. Supplemented by reference TRBV28 and TRBJ2-7, the full variable domain reads DVKVTQSSRYLVKRTGEKVFLECVQDMDHENMFWYRQDPGLGLRLIYFSYDVKMKEKGDIPEGYSVSREKKERFSLILESASTNQTSMYLCASNPPGGYEQYFGPGTRLTVT.

The V and J genes are TRBV19 and TRBJ2-1; 10 nucleotides match TRBD2. There are 20 residues in the CDR3. Looked up from germline, CDR1 is LNHDA and CDR2 is SQIVND (reference sequence). Unmatched junction bases numbered 19, after V lost 7 bases and J lost 1 base. CDR3 region: CASTSPRVAGGQGSYNEQFF. DNA of the CDR3: TGTGCCAGTACTTCCCCCCGGGTAGCGGGAGGCCAGGGGTCCTACAATGAGCAGTTCTTC.

The chain recombines TRBV12-3 or TRBV12-4 with TRBJ2-7; D remains ambiguous. The CDR3 runs to 15 residues. The V end was cut by 5 bases, the J end by 0 bases, with 14 bases between. The CDR3 sequence: CASSPPTGSSYEQYF. In DNA, the CDR3 is TGTGCCAGCAGTCCCCCTACCGGTAGCTCCTACGAGCAGTACTTC.

The chain combines TRBV29-1 with TRBJ2-1, with 8 bases matching TRBD2. The J segment lost 9 bases and the V segment lost 5 bases, leaving 15 bases of the junction unmatched. CDR1 and CDR2 (germline): SQVTM, ANQGSEA. The length of the CDR3 is 15 residues. The CDR3 spells CSVSTSGRGDTEQFF. The CDR3 DNA sequence: TGCAGCGTTAGTACTAGCGGCAGAGGGGACACTGAGCAGTTCTTC.

This clonotype has more than one count but fewer than ten. The chain carries TRBV7-2 and TRBJ2-7, with 10 nucleotides matching TRBD2. The CDR3 length is 17 residues. Germline V gene data show CDR1 as SGHTA and CDR2 as FQGNSA. CDR3 DNA: TGTGCTACCCAAGGGGCTAGCGGGGGATCCGGCCCCTACGAGCAGTACTTC. It specifies CATQGASGGSGPYEQYF.

The chain joins TRBV7-9 to TRBJ2-1; 8 bases fit TRBD2. CDR1 is SEHNR, CDR2 FQNEAQ, per germline (reference sequence). With 5 bases clipped from V and 0 bases from J, the junction kept 9 bases outside the gene matches. This CDR3 has 17 residues. The CDR3: CASSPTSVLSSYNEQFF. In DNA form, the CDR3 reads TGTGCCAGCAGCCCGACTAGCGTTCTGAGCTCCTACAATGAGCAGTTCTTC.

This clonotype has more than one count but fewer than ten. The chain combines TRBV20-1 with TRBJ2-1; no definite D call. CDR1 DFQATT and CDR2 SNEGSKA come from the germline V gene (reference sequence). This CDR3 has 12 amino acids. V lost 1 base, J lost 10 bases, and 11 bases lay in between. CDR3 nucleotide sequence: TGCAGTGCTAGAGCCAATACGGAGGAGCAGTTCTTC. Protein sequence: CSARANTEEQFF.

The chain links TRBV15 to TRBJ1-2; D is undetermined. V was clipped by 0 bases and J by 4 bases, with 12 bases between them. Germline V gene lookup returns CDR1 LNHNV and CDR2 YYDKDF (reference sequence). The CDR3 is 15 residues long. CDR3 in DNA: TGTGCCACCAGCAGAGATGTGGAGGGCCTCTATGGCTACACCTTC. This sequence encodes CATSRDVEGLYGYTF.

The sample holds many counts of this clonotype. V is TRBV4-1 and J is TRBJ1-2; D is uncertain. CDR3 length equals 14 residues. CDR1 and CDR2 (germline): MGHRA, YSYEKL. Trimming took off 5 bases at V and 2 bases at J, with 12 bases between the two ends. Written as DNA, the CDR3 is TGCGCCAGCAGCTCCTGGGAGAAGAACTATGGCTACACCTTC. Its translation is CASSSWEKNYGYTF.

The chain carries TRBV7-9 and TRBJ2-1; D call uncertain. Germline values: CDR1 SEHNR, CDR2 FQNEAQ (reference sequence). Trimming removed 5 bases from V and 7 bases from J, with 12 bases in between. CDR3 length equals 13 residues. The CDR3 protein is CASSLDNWNEQFF. The DNA for the CDR3 is TGTGCCAGCAGCCTTGACAACTGGAATGAGCAGTTCTTC.

The CDR3 region is CSASFRGRDTQYF. CDR3 coding DNA: TGCAGTGCTAGCTTTAGGGGGCGAGATACGCAGTATTTT. The rearrangement links TRBV20-1 to TRBJ2-3, with TRBD1 matching over 7 bases. Germline CDR1 and CDR2: DFQATT and SNEGSKA (reference sequence). The CDR3 is made up of 13 amino acids. The ends lost 3 bases at V and 5 bases at J; junction bases unmatched: 5.

The gene calls are TRBV20-1 and TRBJ2-5, with 9 bases aligning to TRBD2. The CDR3 runs to 13 residues. The trim removed 8 bases at V and 4 bases at J, leaving 8 bases unmatched. Germline V gene lookup returns CDR1 DFQATT and CDR2 SNEGSKA (reference sequence). This CDR3 is CSPPGLAGETQYF. The CDR3 nucleotides read TGCAGTCCCCCGGGACTAGCAGGAGAGACCCAGTACTTC.

This sequence joins TRBV7-2 and TRBJ1-2; D gene ambiguous. CDR1 is SGHTA and CDR2 is FQGNSA in the germline V gene. This CDR3 is 13 amino acids long. Trimming removed 1 base from V and 5 bases from J, with 8 bases in between. CDR3 coding DNA: TGTGCCAGCAGCTTAGACTCTACTTATGGCTACACCTTC. This sequence encodes CASSLDSTYGYTF.

The genes are TRBV24-1 and TRBJ2-2, with TRBD1 matching over 7 bases. V shed 4 bases and J 6 bases; nucleotides not matched to a gene: 10. Germline CDR1 KGHDR, CDR2 SFDVKD. The CDR3 sequence is 16 residues long. This CDR3 is CATSDQKTTGSGELFF. The CDR3 DNA is TGTGCCACCAGTGACCAAAAAACGACAGGGTCCGGGGAGCTGTTTTTT.

This clonotype has more than one count but fewer than ten. This chain uses TRBV6-4 with TRBJ2-5; D gene uncertain. Germline CDR1 reads MRHNA; CDR2 reads SNTAGT. V dropped 4 bases and J dropped 0 bases, with 12 bases sitting between them. The CDR3 is made up of 15 amino acids. The CDR3 sequence: CASSGTTVYQETQYF. DNA for the CDR3: TGTGCCAGCAGTGGTACAACAGTGTACCAAGAGACCCAGTACTTC.

In this sample, this clonotype turned up a few times. The chain carries TRBV7-9 and TRBJ1-4; no clear D gene. CDR1 is SEHNR and CDR2 is FQNEAQ in the germline V gene (reference sequence). The CDR3 has 17 residues. The germline V and J ends were trimmed by 2 bases and 1 base, with 14 bases remaining between them. CDR3 sequence (DNA): TGTGCCAGCAGCTTAAATCACCCAGGAGGAACTAATGAAAAACTGTTTTTT. This gives the protein CASSLNHPGGTNEKLFF.

This clonotype was seen a handful of times. The genes are TRBV27 and TRBJ2-7; the match to TRBD1 covers 7 bases. The CDR3 totals 14 residues. Germline V gives CDR1 MNHEY, CDR2 SMNVEV (reference sequence). Losses at the gene ends were 7 bases for V and 1 base for J; bases not matched to a gene: 7. CDR3 in DNA: TGTGCCAGCACCTCTAGACAGGGTTCCTACGAGCAGTACTTC. Amino acids: CASTSRQGSYEQYF.

The V and J genes are TRBV28 and TRBJ2-1, with a possible D match to TRBD1 (5 bases). The CDR3 spans 15 residues. Trimming removed 1 base from V and 5 bases from J, with 12 bases in between. Germline CDR1 reads MDHEN; CDR2 reads SYDVKM. CDR3 amino acids: CASSLSQSGNNEQFF. The CDR3 coding sequence is TGTGCCAGCAGTTTATCCCAATCAGGGAACAATGAGCAGTTCTTC.

The V and J genes are TRBV7-9 and TRBJ2-1, with 10 bases identical to TRBD2. J lost 5 bases, V lost 6 bases, and 4 bases had no gene match. CDR3 length: 14 amino acids. Germline V gene data show CDR1 as SEHNR and CDR2 as FQNEAQ (reference sequence). The CDR3 loop is CASRTSGFHNEQFF. CDR3 bases: TGTGCCAGCAGGACTAGCGGGTTCCACAATGAGCAGTTCTTC.

There are a few counts of this clonotype. The chain links TRBV7-2 to TRBJ1-2; D not resolved. The germline CDR1 and CDR2 sequences are SGHTA and FQGNSA. The CDR3 runs 12 residues. The ends were cut back, 2 bases at V and 8 bases at J, with 9 bases in the middle. The CDR3 here is CASSLYAEGYTF. In nucleotides, the CDR3 is TGTGCCAGCAGCTTATACGCGGAGGGCTACACCTTC.